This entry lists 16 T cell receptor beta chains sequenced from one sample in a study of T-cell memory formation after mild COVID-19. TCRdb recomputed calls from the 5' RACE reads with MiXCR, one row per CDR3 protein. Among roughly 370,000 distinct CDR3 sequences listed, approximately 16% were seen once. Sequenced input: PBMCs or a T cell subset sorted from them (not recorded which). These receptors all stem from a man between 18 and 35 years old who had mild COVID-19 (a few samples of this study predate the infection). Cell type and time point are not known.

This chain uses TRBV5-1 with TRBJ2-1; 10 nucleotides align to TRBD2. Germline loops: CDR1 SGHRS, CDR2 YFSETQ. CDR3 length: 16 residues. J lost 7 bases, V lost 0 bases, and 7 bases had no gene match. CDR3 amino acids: CASSLVGASGGNEQFF. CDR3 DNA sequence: TGCGCCAGCAGCTTGGTTGGGGCTAGCGGGGGAAATGAGCAGTTCTTC.

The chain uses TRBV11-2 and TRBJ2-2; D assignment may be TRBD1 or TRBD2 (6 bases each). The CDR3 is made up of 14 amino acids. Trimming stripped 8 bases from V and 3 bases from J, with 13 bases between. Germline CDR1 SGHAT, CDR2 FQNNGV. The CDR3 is CASVGGYYTGELFF. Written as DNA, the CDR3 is TGTGCCAGCGTGGGGGGCTACTACACCGGGGAGCTGTTTTTT.

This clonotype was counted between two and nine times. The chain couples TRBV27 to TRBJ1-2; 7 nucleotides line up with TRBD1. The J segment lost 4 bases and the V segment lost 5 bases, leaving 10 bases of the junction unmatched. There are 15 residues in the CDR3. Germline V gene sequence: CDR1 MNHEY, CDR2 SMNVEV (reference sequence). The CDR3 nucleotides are TGTGCCAGCAGTCCCCTGGACAGGACTCGCTATGGCTACACCTTC. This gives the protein CASSPLDRTRYGYTF.

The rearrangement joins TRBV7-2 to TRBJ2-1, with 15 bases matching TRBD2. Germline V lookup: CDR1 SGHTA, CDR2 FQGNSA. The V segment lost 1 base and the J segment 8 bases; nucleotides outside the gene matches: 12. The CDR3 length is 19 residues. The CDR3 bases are TGTGCCAGCAGCTTAGGGGTAGGGACTAGCGGGGGGCCCAGCGATGAGCAGTTCTTC. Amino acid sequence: CASSLGVGTSGGPSDEQFF.

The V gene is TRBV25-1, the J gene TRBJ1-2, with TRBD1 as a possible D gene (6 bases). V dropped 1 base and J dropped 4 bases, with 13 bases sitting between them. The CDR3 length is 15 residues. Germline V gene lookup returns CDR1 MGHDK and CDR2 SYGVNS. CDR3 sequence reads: CASSESGGGGYGYTF. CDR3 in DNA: TGTGCCAGCAGTGAATCTGGGGGCGGGGGCTATGGCTACACCTTC.

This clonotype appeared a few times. For the CDR3, the DNA is TGCGCCAGCAGCCAAGCACCAGGAATGCTAGCCAAAAACATTCAGTACTTC. Amino acids: CASSQAPGMLAKNIQYF. This chain links TRBV4-1 with TRBJ2-4; no definite D call. Germline V lookup: CDR1 MGHRA, CDR2 YSYEKL. The germline V and J ends were trimmed by 1 base and 0 bases, with 13 bases remaining between them. The CDR3 extends over 17 amino acids.

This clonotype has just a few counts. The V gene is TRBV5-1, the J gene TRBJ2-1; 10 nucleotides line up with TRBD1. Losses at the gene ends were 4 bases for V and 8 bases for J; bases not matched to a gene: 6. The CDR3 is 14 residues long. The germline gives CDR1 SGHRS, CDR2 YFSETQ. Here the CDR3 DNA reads TGCGCCAGCAGCGTCCGGGACAGGGGCTATGAGCAGTTCTTC. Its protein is CASSVRDRGYEQFF.

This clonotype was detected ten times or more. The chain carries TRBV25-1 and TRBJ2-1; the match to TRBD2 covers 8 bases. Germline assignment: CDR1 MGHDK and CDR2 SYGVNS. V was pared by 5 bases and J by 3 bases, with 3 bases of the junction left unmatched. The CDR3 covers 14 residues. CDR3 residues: CASSRLAGYNEQFF. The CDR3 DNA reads TGTGCCAGCAGTCGGCTAGCGGGCTACAATGAGCAGTTCTTC.

The CDR3 nucleotides are TGCGCCAGCAGCTTGGAGCAGGGGCCCTATTCACCCCTCCACTTT. Protein: CASSLEQGPYSPLHF. The rearrangement joins TRBV5-1 to TRBJ1-6; D perhaps matches TRBD1 (6 bases). Trimming took 0 bases from V and 8 from J, leaving 12 bases between them. This CDR3 comprises 15 residues. Germline loops: CDR1 SGHRS, CDR2 YFSETQ.

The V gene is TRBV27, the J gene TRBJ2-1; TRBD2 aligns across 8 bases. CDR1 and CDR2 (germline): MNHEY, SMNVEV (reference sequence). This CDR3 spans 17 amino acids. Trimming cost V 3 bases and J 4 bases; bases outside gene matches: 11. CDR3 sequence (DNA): TGTGCCAGCAGTTTTAGACCTATAGCGGGGACTTACAATGAGCAGTTCTTC. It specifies CASSFRPIAGTYNEQFF.

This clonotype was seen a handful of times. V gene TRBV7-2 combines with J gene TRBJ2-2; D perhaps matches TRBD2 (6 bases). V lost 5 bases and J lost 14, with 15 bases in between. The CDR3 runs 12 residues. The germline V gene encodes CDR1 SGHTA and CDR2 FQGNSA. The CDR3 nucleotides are TGTGCCAGCAGCCTTTCGGGGGAGTACCTGTTTTTT. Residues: CASSLSGEYLFF. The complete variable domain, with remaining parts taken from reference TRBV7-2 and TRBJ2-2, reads GAGVSQSPSNKVTEKGKDVELRCDPISGHTALYWYRQSLGQGLEFLIYFQGNSAPDKSGLPSDRFSAERTGGSVSTLTIQRTQQEDSAVYLCASSLSGEYLFFGEGSRLTVL.

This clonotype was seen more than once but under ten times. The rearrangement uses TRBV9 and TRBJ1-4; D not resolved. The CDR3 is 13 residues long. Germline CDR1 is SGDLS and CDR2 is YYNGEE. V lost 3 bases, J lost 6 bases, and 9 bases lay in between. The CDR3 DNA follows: TGTGCCAGCAGCGGAACCGGCGATGAAAAACTGTTTTTT. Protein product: CASSGTGDEKLFF.

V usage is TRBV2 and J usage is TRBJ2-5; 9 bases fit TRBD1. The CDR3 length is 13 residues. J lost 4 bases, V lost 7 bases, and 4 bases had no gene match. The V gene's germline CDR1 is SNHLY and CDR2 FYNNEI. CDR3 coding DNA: TGTGCCAGCATCAGGACAGGGGTAGAGACCCAGTACTTC. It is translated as CASIRTGVETQYF.

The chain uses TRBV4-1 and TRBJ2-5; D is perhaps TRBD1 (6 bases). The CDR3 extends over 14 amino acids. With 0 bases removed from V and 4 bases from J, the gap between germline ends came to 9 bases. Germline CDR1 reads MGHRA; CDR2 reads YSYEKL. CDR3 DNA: TGCGCCAGCAGCCAAGACGGACAGAGAGAGACCCAGTACTTC. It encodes CASSQDGQRETQYF.

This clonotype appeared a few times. The CDR3: CASSSLDRDYEQYF. DNA for the CDR3: TGTGCCAGCAGCTCACTGGACAGGGACTACGAGCAGTACTTC. V and J are TRBV7-2 and TRBJ2-7; 8 bases line up with TRBD1. Germline V lookup: CDR1 SGHTA, CDR2 FQGNSA. V lost 4 bases, J lost 3 bases, and 5 bases stayed unmatched. The CDR3 is made up of 14 amino acids.

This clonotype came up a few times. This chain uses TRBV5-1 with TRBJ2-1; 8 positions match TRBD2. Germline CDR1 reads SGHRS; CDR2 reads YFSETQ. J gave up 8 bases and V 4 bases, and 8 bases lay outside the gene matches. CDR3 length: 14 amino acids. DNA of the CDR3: TGCGCCAGCAGCCGTCCGGGGGGGCGCGATGAGCAGTTCTTC. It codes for CASSRPGGRDEQFF.